This is a list of T cell receptor beta chains from one sample in a study of blood T cell repertoires in COVID-19. Repertoires were generated with immunoSEQ multiplex PCR, while TCRdb's copy carries only in-frame clones and drops some. The data show about 250,000 clones, 83% seen once. The specimen sequenced was peripheral blood. The receptor set was obtained from a man aged 80 or over with acute or convalescent COVID-19. Each CDR3 is given with its conserved first and last residue. Each record gives: J gene, V gene, D gene, clone size, CDR3 protein, CDR3 DNA. D genes are given only for firm matches. Clone size is not always given. Where it is, it says once, few, many or a class for expanded clones.

j_gene: TRBJ1-1
v_gene: TRBV6-5
d_gene: .
abundance: .
CDR3aa: CASPRRGATEAFF
CDR3nt: TGTGCCAGCCCACGGCGTGGGGCCACTGAAGCTTTCTTT

j_gene: TRBJ2-3
v_gene: TRBV10-2
d_gene: TRBD2
abundance: .
CDR3aa: CASSGGLAGGTDTQYF
CDR3nt: TGCGCCAGCAGTGGGGGACTAGCGGGAGGGACAGATACGCAGTATTTT

j_gene: TRBJ2-7
v_gene: TRBV5-1
d_gene: TRBD2
abundance: .
CDR3aa: CASSYSGTGWEQYF
CDR3nt: TGCGCCAGCAGCTATAGCGGGACGGGCTGGGAGCAGTACTTC

j_gene: TRBJ2-1
v_gene: TRBV3-1/TRBV3-2
d_gene: TRBD2
abundance: .
CDR3aa: CASSPIAGVSYNEQFF
CDR3nt: TGTGCCAGCAGCCCCATAGCGGGAGTTTCGTACAATGAGCAGTTCTTC

j_gene: TRBJ1-1
v_gene: TRBV28
d_gene: .
abundance: .
CDR3aa: CASSNRDTEAFF
CDR3nt: TGTGCCAGCAGTAACAGGGACACTGAAGCTTTCTTT

j_gene: TRBJ1-3
v_gene: TRBV7-2
d_gene: TRBD1
abundance: .
CDR3aa: CASSSTTGASGTIYF
CDR3nt: TGTGCCAGCAGCTCGACGACAGGGGCTTCAGGTACCATATATTTT

j_gene: TRBJ1-5
v_gene: TRBV9
d_gene: .
abundance: .
CDR3aa: CASSVGTGYQPQHF
CDR3nt: TGTGCCAGCAGCGTCGGCACAGGTTATCAGCCCCAGCATTTT

j_gene: TRBJ2-7
v_gene: TRBV6-5
d_gene: TRBD2
abundance: .
CDR3aa: CASSYSVAGALEQYF
CDR3nt: TGTGCCAGCAGTTACTCGGTAGCGGGAGCATTGGAGCAGTACTTC

j_gene: TRBJ2-2
v_gene: TRBV3-1/TRBV3-2
d_gene: .
abundance: .
CDR3aa: CASSPTLTGELFF
CDR3nt: TGTGCCAGCAGCCCTACCCTAACCGGGGAGCTGTTTTTT

j_gene: TRBJ1-5
v_gene: TRBV5-5
d_gene: TRBD1
abundance: .
CDR3aa: CASSWDRGNQPQHF
CDR3nt: TGTGCCAGCAGCTGGGACAGGGGCAATCAGCCCCAGCATTTT

j_gene: TRBJ2-1
v_gene: TRBV2
d_gene: TRBD2
abundance: .
CDR3aa: CASRVLAGGPNEQFF
CDR3nt: TGTGCCAGCAGAGTACTAGCGGGAGGGCCTAATGAGCAGTTCTTC

j_gene: TRBJ2-3
v_gene: TRBV5-1
d_gene: TRBD2
abundance: .
CDR3aa: CASSFIAGVTTDTQYF
CDR3nt: TGCGCCAGCAGCTTCATAGCGGGGGTCACCACAGATACGCAGTATTTT

j_gene: TRBJ2-2
v_gene: TRBV5-1
d_gene: .
abundance: .
CDR3aa: CASSLGGANTGELFF
CDR3nt: TGCGCCAGCAGCTTGGGCGGTGCGAACACCGGGGAGCTGTTTTTT

j_gene: TRBJ2-7
v_gene: TRBV3-1/TRBV3-2
d_gene: TRBD2
abundance: few
CDR3aa: CASSQNSGTTYEQYF
CDR3nt: TGTGCCAGCAGCCAGAATAGCGGGACAACCTACGAGCAGTACTTC

j_gene: TRBJ1-4
v_gene: TRBV7-2
d_gene: TRBD1
abundance: few
CDR3aa: CASSWGTARNEKLFF
CDR3nt: TGTGCCAGCAGTTGGGGGACAGCCCGTAATGAAAAACTGTTTTTT

j_gene: TRBJ1-5
v_gene: TRBV27
d_gene: .
abundance: .
CDR3aa: CASSPYSGPTQPQHF
CDR3nt: TGTGCCAGCAGCCCCTACTCAGGGCCTACTCAGCCCCAGCATTTT

j_gene: TRBJ2-5
v_gene: TRBV28
d_gene: TRBD1
abundance: .
CDR3aa: CASSFFDRGRETQYF
CDR3nt: TGTGCCAGCAGTTTTTTCGACAGGGGGCGAGAGACCCAGTACTTC

j_gene: TRBJ1-6
v_gene: TRBV15
d_gene: .
abundance: .
CDR3aa: CATSTQTGFGSPFYNSPLHF
CDR3nt: TGTGCCACCAGCACCCAAACAGGGTTCGGGTCCCCGTTCTATAATTCACCCCTCCACTTT

j_gene: TRBJ2-7
v_gene: TRBV13
d_gene: .
abundance: .
CDR3aa: CASSPGTNPYEQYF
CDR3nt: TGTGCCAGCAGCCCCGGGACAAACCCCTACGAGCAGTACTTC

j_gene: TRBJ1-4
v_gene: TRBV5-1
d_gene: TRBD1
abundance: .
CDR3aa: CASSGQGPTNEKLFF
CDR3nt: TGCGCCAGCAGTGGACAGGGCCCCACTAATGAAAAACTGTTTTTT

j_gene: TRBJ2-2
v_gene: TRBV4-1
d_gene: TRBD2
abundance: .
CDR3aa: CASSRSGGGDSSNTGELFF
CDR3nt: TGCGCCAGCAGCCGGAGCGGGGGCGGAGACTCTTCGAACACCGGGGAGCTGTTTTTT

j_gene: TRBJ1-2
v_gene: TRBV28
d_gene: TRBD1
abundance: .
CDR3aa: CASAQQGVHGYTF
CDR3nt: TGTGCCAGCGCCCAACAGGGGGTCCATGGCTACACCTTC

j_gene: TRBJ1-5
v_gene: TRBV27
d_gene: .
abundance: .
CDR3aa: CASSPPGLLPNQPQHF
CDR3nt: TGTGCCAGCAGTCCCCCGGGACTGCTTCCAAATCAGCCCCAGCATTTT